The rows below give T cell receptor beta chains drawn from one sample of a study of cytomegalovirus exposure and HLA in healthy donors. Here immunoSEQ multiplex PCR was the method, and the copy in TCRdb shows in-frame clones only, minus some. In all, the sample yields under 150,000 clones. Sequenced: PBMCs. Every receptor here comes from a woman aged 60-75 years in good health and CMV-seronegative. The CDR3 runs from the conserved cysteine through the conserved F or W. The order of the fields is J gene, D gene, V gene, CDR3 DNA, CDR3 protein. A D gene is named only where the DNA matches it firmly.

j_call: TRBJ2-7; d_call: TRBD1; v_call: TRBV9; cdr3_nt: TGTGCCAGCAGCGTAGGTGGGACAGGGGGCTATTACGAGCAGTACTTC; cdr3_aa: CASSVGGTGGYYEQYF
j_call: TRBJ1-6; d_call: NA; v_call: TRBV5-5; cdr3_nt: TGTGCCAGCAGCCCAACAGGGCTAGAAGGGAATTCACCCCTCCACTTT; cdr3_aa: CASSPTGLEGNSPLHF
j_call: TRBJ2-3; d_call: NA; v_call: TRBV19; cdr3_nt: TGTGCCAGTCAGCCAGCGGGCACAGATACGCAATATTTT; cdr3_aa: CASQPAGTDTQYF
j_call: TRBJ2-7; d_call: NA; v_call: TRBV7-6; cdr3_nt: TGTGCCAGCAGCTTTAGATACAGGGCCCTTTGGGACGAGCAGTACTTC; cdr3_aa: CASSFRYRALWDEQYF
j_call: TRBJ1-1; d_call: NA; v_call: TRBV30; cdr3_nt: TGTGCCTGGGAGGTAGGTTGGGGAGACACTGAAGCTTTCTTT; cdr3_aa: CAWEVGWGDTEAFF
j_call: TRBJ2-7; d_call: NA; v_call: TRBV6-1; cdr3_nt: TGTGCCAGCAGTGAAGGGGGGGTTTCCGAGCAGTACTTC; cdr3_aa: CASSEGGVSEQYF
j_call: TRBJ2-5; d_call: NA; v_call: TRBV11-3; cdr3_nt: TGTGCCAGCAGCTTAGAATCGTCAGAGACCCAGTACTTC; cdr3_aa: CASSLESSETQYF
j_call: TRBJ2-3; d_call: NA; v_call: TRBV4-1; cdr3_nt: TGCGCCAGCAGCCAAGTCAACTTAGTTGGACTAGCAGGGGGAGATACGCAGTATTTT; cdr3_aa: CASSQVNLVGLAGGDTQYF
j_call: TRBJ2-7; d_call: TRBD1; v_call: TRBV18; cdr3_nt: TGTGCCAGCTCACCCCCCGGACAGGGGGCCCCGCAGTACTTC; cdr3_aa: CASSPPGQGAPQYF
j_call: TRBJ1-1; d_call: TRBD1; v_call: TRBV7-3; cdr3_nt: TGTGCCAGCAGCTTAGGAGGGACAGGGCTGAGGAACACTGAAGCTTTCTTT; cdr3_aa: CASSLGGTGLRNTEAFF
j_call: TRBJ2-5; d_call: TRBD1; v_call: TRBV5-4; cdr3_nt: TGTGCCAGCAGCCCCGGGACAGTTTCAAGGGGACAAGAGACCCAGTACTTC; cdr3_aa: CASSPGTVSRGQETQYF
j_call: TRBJ1-6; d_call: NA; v_call: TRBV5-6; cdr3_nt: TGTGCCAGCAGCTTGGGGGGGGTTAATTCACCCCTCCACTTT; cdr3_aa: CASSLGGVNSPLHF
j_call: TRBJ1-1; d_call: TRBD1; v_call: TRBV28; cdr3_nt: TGTGCCAGCAGTCCAATCTGGGACAGCCCAAACACTGAAGCTTTCTTT; cdr3_aa: CASSPIWDSPNTEAFF
j_call: TRBJ2-7; d_call: TRBD1; v_call: TRBV2; cdr3_nt: TGTGCCAGCAGTGAAGTGGGACAGGGGTTATACGAGCAGTACTTC; cdr3_aa: CASSEVGQGLYEQYF
j_call: TRBJ2-7; d_call: NA; v_call: TRBV7-8; cdr3_nt: TGTGCCAGCAGCCAAGTCAGCGAGCAGTACTTC; cdr3_aa: CASSQVSEQYF
j_call: TRBJ2-3; d_call: NA; v_call: TRBV15; cdr3_nt: TGTGCCACCCAGAGGGCTAGCCGAAACACAGATACGCAGTATTTT; cdr3_aa: CATQRASRNTDTQYF
j_call: TRBJ2-1; d_call: TRBD2; v_call: TRBV7-2; cdr3_nt: TGTGCCAGCAGCTTAGTGTGGACTAGCGGGTATCTGAATGAGCAGTTCTTC; cdr3_aa: CASSLVWTSGYLNEQFF
j_call: TRBJ1-5; d_call: NA; v_call: TRBV30; cdr3_nt: TGTGCCTGGAGCGTCGGACTAGTCAGCAATCAGCCCCAGCATTTT; cdr3_aa: CAWSVGLVSNQPQHF
j_call: TRBJ1-2; d_call: TRBD1; v_call: TRBV19; cdr3_nt: TGTGCCAGTAGCCTGGTGGGGGGGACAGGGAGCGGCTACACCTTC; cdr3_aa: CASSLVGGTGSGYTF
j_call: TRBJ1-1; d_call: NA; v_call: TRBV7-9; cdr3_nt: TGTGCCAGCAGCCCCGGGAGAATGAACACTGAAGCTTTCTTT; cdr3_aa: CASSPGRMNTEAFF
j_call: TRBJ2-6; d_call: NA; v_call: TRBV28; cdr3_nt: TGTGCCAGCAGTTCCACTACAGGGTCCCCTGGGGCCAACGTCCTGACTTTC; cdr3_aa: CASSSTTGSPGANVLTF
j_call: TRBJ2-5; d_call: TRBD2; v_call: TRBV19; cdr3_nt: TGTGCCAGTAGTCTGAGGGAGGGGCGTCGTGAGACCCAGTACTTC; cdr3_aa: CASSLREGRRETQYF
j_call: TRBJ1-1; d_call: NA; v_call: TRBV14; cdr3_nt: TGTGCCAGCAGCCTAGGAGGGGTAAGTGGAACTGAAGCTTTCTTT; cdr3_aa: CASSLGGVSGTEAFF
j_call: TRBJ2-5; d_call: TRBD2; v_call: TRBV9; cdr3_nt: TGTGCCAGCAGCGTAGTGCCCGGGGGGTTGGAGACCCAGTACTTC; cdr3_aa: CASSVVPGGLETQYF
j_call: TRBJ1-3; d_call: TRBD1; v_call: TRBV9; cdr3_nt: TGTGCCAGCAGCCTCTACGGGGACAGGGGAACAAACACCATATATTTT; cdr3_aa: CASSLYGDRGTNTIYF
j_call: TRBJ2-5; d_call: NA; v_call: TRBV10-3; cdr3_nt: TGTGCCATCAGTGTACAAGAGACCCAGTACTTC; cdr3_aa: CAISVQETQYF
j_call: TRBJ2-1; d_call: NA; v_call: TRBV5-4; cdr3_nt: TGTGCCAGCACCTTAGGAGGGTGGAACGGTGAGCAGTTCTTC; cdr3_aa: CASTLGGWNGEQFF